The present T cell receptor (beta chain) was sequenced within a study of blood T cell repertoires in COVID-19 (dated by TCRdb to about 2020). In terms of the full investigation: The collaborator samples originated in the United States, Italy and Spain and spanned the acute and convalescent phases of COVID-19. Subjects who had been exposed to COVID-19, were actively infected with it, or had recovered from it provided the deeply sampled blood TCRbeta repertoires that made up the dataset. A de-identified subject ID, COVID-19 status, age in years and sex were almost always included in the sample metadata. The samples were drawn from the first 160 participants of the ongoing ImmuneRACE study and from 1,254 subjects provided by 6 global collaborators. The material from the prospective study consisted of cDNA or gDNA derived from T cells, B-cell-depleted T cells, or PBMCs. The repertoires were released in a freely available public database meant as a resource for research on the immune response to SARS-CoV-2. Where available, HLA class I and class II types were obtained from metadata supplied by the sample provider rather than from assay-based typing.

Broader findings and caveats from the paper: The quantity of clinical and demographic metadata differed by source and by participant and was supplied without curation.

Notes on this clone: Its recognized antigen is unknown. Base qualities are not recorded, but no much larger clone differs from it by a single base.

Taken from the germline V gene, the CDR1 and CDR2 loops are SNHLY and FYNNEI. The CDR3 spans 15 residues, from the cysteine through the phenylalanine. The DNA shown is the 45-base CDR3, in frame from base 1. From V the trimming removes 4 bases and from J it removes 6 bases, while the gene matches leave 5 bases of the junction unaccounted for. Whole blood was collected in K2EDTA tubes by collaborating institutions according to the institutions' own protocols. For TCRbeta analysis, collaborators shipped samples as frozen whole blood, isolated PBMCs, or DNA extracted from either of those sample types. The immunoSEQ Assay, a bias-controlled multiplex PCR, was used to amplify TCRbeta CDR3 regions from genomic DNA. As for the original processing: Within the assay, amplification of reference gene primers was used to estimate how many nucleated cells each sample contained. To quantify the absolute abundance of each unique TCRbeta CDR3 rearrangement, sequence reads were collapsed and filtered. For each sample, productive Simpson clonality was calculated by taking the square root of Simpson's diversity index across productive rearrangements. Entries here come from immuneACCESS through TCRdb and include only in-frame sequences with V and J called. Some clones fail to appear in such tables; in the studies checked, an unresolved V gene covers under half of the shortfall, and the cause of the remainder is unknown. V and J calls and clone size are as listed in that table; D and trimming were resolved from the DNA. The sample includes some 390,000 clones, with around nine tenths observed a single time. Together, the top ten hold around 3% of the sample.

This receptor chain uses TRBV2 and TRBJ2-1; 11 nucleotides in the junction match TRBD2. The material sequenced was peripheral blood. The clonotype was recovered from a human donor in a cohort sampled during active COVID-19. The base sequence is TGTGCCAGCAGTGGAGTAGCGGGAGGGATCAATGAGCAGTTCTTC. Translated, it reads CASSGVAGGINEQFF. This CDR3, with the reference TRBV2 and TRBJ2-1 proteins standing in past its ends, gives the full variable domain EPEVTQTPSHQVTQMGQEVILRCVPISNHLYFYWYRQILGQKVEFLVSFYNNEISEKSEIFDDQFSVERPDGSNFTLKIRSTKLEDSAMYFCASSGVAGGINEQFFGPGTRLTVL.